The 19 T cell receptor beta chains below were found in one sample sequenced in a study of breast tumors, draining lymph nodes, adjacent tissues. Each CDR3 protein is one row after TCRdb ran MiXCR on the multiplex PCR reads. Of about 63,000 distinct CDR3 sequences detected, 57% appear once; the ten largest clones hold less than 20%. Material for sequencing was breast tumor tissue. These receptors were obtained from a female donor with breast cancer. Some clones in this sample may be carry-over from other donors' samples.

By proportion, this clonotype is medium-sized. The rearrangement links TRBV6-5 to TRBJ2-1; D is possibly TRBD2 (6 bases). Trimming stripped 6 bases from V and 5 bases from J, with 14 bases between. Germline V gene sequence: CDR1 MNHEY, CDR2 SVGAGI. This CDR3 spans 14 amino acids. Here the CDR3 DNA reads TGTGCCAGCAGGCGGGACCAGGCGAACAATGAGCAGTTCTTC. Translation: CASRRDQANNEQFF.

The sample holds many counts of this clonotype. The genes are TRBV3-1 and TRBJ1-5; unclear D gene. Germline V gene sequence: CDR1 LGHDT, CDR2 YNNKEL (reference sequence). There are 13 residues in the CDR3. The V end was cut by 2 bases, the J end by 4 bases, with 6 bases between. As DNA, the CDR3 is TGTGCCAGCAGCCAAAGCCTAAATCAGCCCCAGCATTTT. It is translated as CASSQSLNQPQHF.

This clonotype was detected many times. The chain carries TRBV6-1 and TRBJ1-4, with D hard to call. The CDR3 length is 14 residues. Per the germline V gene, CDR1 is MNHNS and CDR2 is SASEGT. V lost 5 bases and J 3 bases, leaving 10 bases between the germline ends. The CDR3 nucleotides are TGTGCCAGCAGTAACCTGGGATCTAATGAAAAACTGTTTTTT. It codes for CASSNLGSNEKLFF.

The chain joins TRBV29-1 to TRBJ2-7, with D perhaps TRBD1 (5 bases). CDR3 length equals 11 residues. The V gene's germline CDR1 is SQVTM and CDR2 ANQGSEA. V was shortened by 8 bases and J by 4 bases, with 12 bases between the two germline ends. CDR3 protein: CSLVRAYEQYF. The DNA for the CDR3 is TGCAGCTTAGTCAGGGCATACGAGCAGTACTTC.

The chain has TRBV12-3 or TRBV12-4 and TRBJ2-7; TRBD1 matches 7 bases. Losses at the gene ends were 5 bases for V and 7 bases for J; bases not matched to a gene: 14. This CDR3 region has 15 residues. CDR3 nucleotide sequence: TGTGCCAGCAGTGGGTACAGGGGCTTACCGGGAGAGCAGTACTTC. It encodes CASSGYRGLPGEQYF.

CDR3 in DNA: TGTGCCAGCAGCGTAGAGGGGGGACAGGGGACCAACGAGCAGTACTTC. This sequence encodes CASSVEGGQGTNEQYF. The chain is built from TRBV9 and TRBJ2-7; 10 positions match TRBD1. The CDR3 runs 16 residues. CDR1 SGDLS and CDR2 YYNGEE come from the germline V gene. V shed 0 bases, J shed 5 bases, and the junction held 8 bases outside the gene matches.

The chain recombines TRBV7-2 with TRBJ1-2; TRBD1 might be the D (5 bases). This CDR3 is built from 18 residues. Trimming left V 2 bases short and J 5 bases short, with 24 bases between. Germline CDR1 reads SGHTA; CDR2 reads FQGNSA. CDR3: CASSLKRTRVGALYGYTF. DNA of the CDR3: TGTGCCAGCAGCTTAAAACGGACCAGGGTTGGAGCCTTATATGGCTACACCTTC.

This clonotype was observed at least ten times. The chain joins TRBV4-2 to TRBJ1-2; unclear D gene. This CDR3 is built from 13 residues. V shed 0 bases and J shed 5 bases, with 7 bases lying between them. The germline gives CDR1 LGHNA, CDR2 YNFKEQ. The CDR3 nucleotides are TGTGCCAGCAGCCAAGATCGAGATTATGGCTACACCTTC. This encodes CASSQDRDYGYTF.

In the case of this clonotype: One end of the junction does not line up with germline, which may come from a read error. The chain joins TRBV7-8 to TRBJ1-2; no clear D. The CDR3 covers 13 residues. CDR1 and CDR2 from the germline V gene are SGHVS and FQNEAQ. The CDR3 sequence: CASSFASGYGFTF. The CDR3, as DNA: TGTGCCAGCAGCTTCGCGTCCGGCTATGGCTTCACCTTC.

This clonotype was detected many times. The CDR3 bases are TGCGCCAGCAGCCTCCTGCCGGGGCCGTCCTACGAGCAGTACTTC. Amino acids: CASSLLPGPSYEQYF. The rearrangement uses TRBV4-1 and TRBJ2-7, with D perhaps TRBD1 or TRBD2 (5 bases each). From germline, CDR1 is MGHRA and CDR2 YSYEKL. V gave up 4 bases and J gave up 1 base, with 14 bases separating them. The CDR3 runs 15 residues.

V gene TRBV15 combines with J gene TRBJ2-2, with D hard to call. V was clipped by 0 bases and J by 5 bases, with 10 bases between them. The CDR3 loop spans 15 amino acids. The germline gives CDR1 LNHNV, CDR2 YYDKDF (reference sequence). Here the CDR3 DNA reads TGTGCCACCAGCAGAGATTACAGTGTTACCGGGGAGCTGTTTTTT. Protein sequence: CATSRDYSVTGELFF. Variable domain in full (rest from reference TRBV15 and TRBJ2-2): DAMVIQNPRYQVTQFGKPVTLSCSQTLNHNVMYWYQQKSSQAPKLLFHYYDKDFNNEADTPDNFQSRRPNTSFCFLDIRSPGLGDTAMYLCATSRDYSVTGELFFGEGSRLTVL.

This clonotype was picked up one time. The chain is built from TRBV12-3 or TRBV12-4 and TRBJ2-7; TRBD1 matches 10 bases. This CDR3 comprises 13 residues. The V segment lost 3 bases and the J segment 5 bases; nucleotides outside the gene matches: 1. The CDR3 DNA sequence: TGTGCCAGCAGTTTTGACAGGGGGCACGAGCAGTACTTC. Translation: CASSFDRGHEQYF.

The chain is built from TRBV10-3 and TRBJ1-5; 7 bases map to TRBD1. The CDR3 spans 14 residues. With 6 bases clipped from V and 7 bases from J, the junction kept 9 bases outside the gene matches. Germline CDR1 is ENHRY and CDR2 is SYGVKD. CDR3 coding DNA: TGTGCCATCAGCTACACAGGGGAGGGACAGCCCCAGCATTTT. This translates into CAISYTGEGQPQHF.

This chain joins TRBV29-1 and TRBJ2-1; tentatively, D is TRBD1 (6 bases). The germline V gene has CDR1 SQVTM and CDR2 ANQGSEA. The CDR3 sequence is 11 residues long. Trimming pared 8 bases from V and 10 bases from J, leaving 15 bases between. Here the CDR3 reads CSFSRGWEQFF. CDR3 in DNA: TGCAGCTTTAGTAGGGGGTGGGAGCAGTTCTTC.

With respect to this clonotype: The junction departs from germline at one end; a sequencing error may be responsible. CDR3 nucleotide sequence: TGTGCCTGCAGCCCACTAGCGGGGGGCACGGATACGCAGTATTTT. This translates into CACSPLAGGTDTQYF. The V call is TRBV7-2, the J call TRBJ2-3; 12 positions agree with TRBD2. The CDR3 spans 15 residues. From germline, CDR1 is SGHTA and CDR2 FQGNSA.

This sequence joins TRBV29-1 and TRBJ2-7, with 7 bases matching TRBD2. CDR3 length equals 16 residues. Trimming took 3 bases from V and 3 from J; bases not matched to a gene: 14. Germline V lookup: CDR1 SQVTM, CDR2 ANQGSEA. Here the CDR3 DNA reads TGCAGCGTTGACCCTTACCAGACTAGCACCCTCTACGAGCAGTACTTC. It yields the protein CSVDPYQTSTLYEQYF.

This chain uses TRBV2 with TRBJ2-3; TRBD2 matches 9 bases. The CDR3 sequence is 16 residues long. Germline loops: CDR1 SNHLY, CDR2 FYNNEI. V lost 7 bases to trimming and J lost 6 bases; unmatched junction nucleotides: 14. Here the CDR3 reads CASMAGLAGSGDTQYF. CDR3 nucleotides: TGTGCCAGCATGGCTGGGCTAGCGGGGTCGGGGGATACGCAGTATTTT.

The sample holds many counts of this clonotype. The gene calls are TRBV11-2 and TRBJ2-3, with 8 bases matching TRBD1. The CDR3 is made up of 14 amino acids. Germline CDR1 is SGHAT and CDR2 is FQNNGV. J lost 4 bases, V lost 5 bases, and 5 bases had no gene match. The CDR3 DNA reads as TGTGCCAGCAGCACCGGACAGGGTGCAGATACGCAGTATTTT. It specifies CASSTGQGADTQYF.

This clonotype was counted a single time. A read error may account for a junction end that differs from germline. J is TRBJ2-1 and V is TRBV24-1; D gene unclear. Germline V gene data show CDR1 as KGHDR and CDR2 as SFDVKD. This CDR3 has 17 amino acids. For the CDR3, the DNA is TGTGCCACCAGTGATGGTAGACAAGGGCCGTTTTACAATGAGCAGCTCTTC. Translated, it gives CATSDGRQGPFYNEQLF.